This T cell receptor beta chain derives from a study of blood T cell repertoires in COVID-19. Across about two dozen US areas, participants ranged in age from about 18 to 90 years. Participants had their cohort set by participant-reported clinical history. Here immunoSEQ multiplex PCR was the method, and the copy in TCRdb shows in-frame clones only, minus some. This sample has about 180,000 clones, with roughly nine tenths found just once. Sample: PBMCs or T cells enriched from blood (not recorded which). The origin of this receptor is a woman aged 40 to 50 with acute COVID-19.

The DNA for the CDR3 is TGCAGCGTAAACGTAGCGGATTACTCCTACAATGAGCAGTTCTTC. Translating gives CSVNVADYSYNEQFF. The genes are TRBV29-1 and TRBJ2-1; maybe TRBD2 (6 bases). Germline V gives CDR1 SQVTM, CDR2 ANQGSEA. This CDR3 contains 15 residues. Trimming cost V 6 bases and J 0 bases, with 15 bases left between them.